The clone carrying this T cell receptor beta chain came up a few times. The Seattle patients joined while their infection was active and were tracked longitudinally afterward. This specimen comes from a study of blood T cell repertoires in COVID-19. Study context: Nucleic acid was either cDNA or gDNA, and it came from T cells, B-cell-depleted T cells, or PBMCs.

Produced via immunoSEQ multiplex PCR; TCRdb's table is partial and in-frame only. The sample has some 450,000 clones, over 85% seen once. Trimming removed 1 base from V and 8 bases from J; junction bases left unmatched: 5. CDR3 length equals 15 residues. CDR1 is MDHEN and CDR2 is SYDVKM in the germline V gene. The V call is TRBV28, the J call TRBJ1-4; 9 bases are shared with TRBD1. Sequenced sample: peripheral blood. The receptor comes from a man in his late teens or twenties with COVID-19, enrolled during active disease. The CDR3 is CASSLLGQGREKLFF. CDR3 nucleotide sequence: TGTGCCAGCAGTTTATTGGGACAGGGTCGGGAAAAACTGTTTTTT.